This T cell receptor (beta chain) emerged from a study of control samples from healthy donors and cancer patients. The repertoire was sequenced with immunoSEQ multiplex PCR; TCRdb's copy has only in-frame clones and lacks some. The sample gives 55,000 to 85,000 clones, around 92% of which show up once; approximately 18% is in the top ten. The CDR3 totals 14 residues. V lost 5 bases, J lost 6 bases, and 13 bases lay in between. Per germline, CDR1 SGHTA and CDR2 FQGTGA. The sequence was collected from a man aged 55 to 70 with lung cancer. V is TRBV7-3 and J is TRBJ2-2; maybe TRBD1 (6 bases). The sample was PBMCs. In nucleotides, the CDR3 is TGTGCCAGCAGCCAATTCACAGGGTCCGGGGAGCTGTTTTTT. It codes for CASSQFTGSGELFF.